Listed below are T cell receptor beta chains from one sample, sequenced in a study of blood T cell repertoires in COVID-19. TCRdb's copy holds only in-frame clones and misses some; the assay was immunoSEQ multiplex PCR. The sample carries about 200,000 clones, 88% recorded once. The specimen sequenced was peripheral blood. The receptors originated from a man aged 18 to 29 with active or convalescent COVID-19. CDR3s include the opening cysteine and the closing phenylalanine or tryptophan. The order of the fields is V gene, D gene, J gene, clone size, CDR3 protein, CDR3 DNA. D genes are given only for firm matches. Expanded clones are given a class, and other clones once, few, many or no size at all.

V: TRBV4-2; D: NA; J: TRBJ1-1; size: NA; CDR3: CASSQEPQGDGTEAFF; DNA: TGTGCCAGCAGCCAAGAGCCTCAGGGTGACGGCACTGAAGCTTTCTTT
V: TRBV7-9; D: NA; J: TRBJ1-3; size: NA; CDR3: CASSLNSGNTIYF; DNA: TGTGCCAGCAGCCTTAACTCTGGAAACACCATATATTTT
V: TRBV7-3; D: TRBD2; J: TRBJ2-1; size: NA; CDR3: CASSSGGSYNEQFF; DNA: TGTGCCAGCAGCTCGGGAGGGTCCTACAATGAGCAGTTCTTC
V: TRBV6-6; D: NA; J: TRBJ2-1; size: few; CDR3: CASSLSGTYNEQFF; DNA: TGTGCCAGCAGTTTGAGCGGAACCTACAATGAGCAGTTCTTC
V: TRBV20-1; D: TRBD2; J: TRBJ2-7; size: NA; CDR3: CSASRLAGGRVYEQYF; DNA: TGCAGTGCTAGTCGACTAGCGGGGGGGCGAGTGTACGAGCAGTACTTC
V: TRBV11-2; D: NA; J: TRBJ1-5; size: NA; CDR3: CASSRLSNQPQHF; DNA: TGTGCCAGCAGCCGACTGAGCAATCAGCCCCAGCATTTT
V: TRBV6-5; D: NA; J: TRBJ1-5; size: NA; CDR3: CASRSVPLSNQPQHF; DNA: TGTGCCAGCCGTTCCGTTCCCTTAAGCAATCAGCCCCAGCATTTT
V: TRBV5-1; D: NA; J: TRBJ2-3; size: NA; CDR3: CASSLRGAGDTQYF; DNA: TGCGCCAGCAGCCTACGGGGGGCGGGAGATACGCAGTATTTT
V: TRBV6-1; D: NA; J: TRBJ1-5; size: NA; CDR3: CASSEPPGPQHF; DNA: TGTGCCAGCAGTGAACCTCCGGGGCCCCAGCATTTT
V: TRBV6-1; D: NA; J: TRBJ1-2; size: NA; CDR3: CASSEGGLYGYTF; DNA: TGTGCCAGCAGCGAAGGGGGACTCTATGGCTACACCTTC
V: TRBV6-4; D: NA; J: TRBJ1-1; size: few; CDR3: CASALRENTEAFF; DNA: TGTGCCAGCGCCTTACGGGAGAACACTGAAGCTTTCTTT
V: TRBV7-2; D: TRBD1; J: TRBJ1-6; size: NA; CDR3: CASRKNRGLSPLHF; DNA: TGTGCCAGCAGAAAAAACAGGGGGCTTTCACCCCTCCACTTT
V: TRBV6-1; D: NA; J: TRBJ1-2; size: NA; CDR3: CASSEAGGSNYGYTF; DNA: TGTGCCAGCAGTGAAGCGGGCGGGTCTAACTATGGCTACACCTTC
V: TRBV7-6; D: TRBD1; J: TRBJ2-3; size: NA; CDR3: CASSSMTGRPDTQYF; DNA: TGTGCCAGCAGCTCGATGACAGGGCGGCCCGATACGCAGTATTTT
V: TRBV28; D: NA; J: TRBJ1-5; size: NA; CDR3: CASSSSGQHF; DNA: TGTGCCAGCAGTTCATCCGGCCAGCATTTT
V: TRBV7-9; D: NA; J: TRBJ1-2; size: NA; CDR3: CASSLGATKANYGYTF; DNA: TGTGCCAGCAGCTTAGGAGCAACGAAAGCTAACTATGGCTACACCTTC
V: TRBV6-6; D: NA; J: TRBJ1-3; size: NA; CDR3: CASSRDTASGNTIYF; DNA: TGTGCCAGCTCAAGGGACACCGCCTCTGGAAACACCATATATTTT
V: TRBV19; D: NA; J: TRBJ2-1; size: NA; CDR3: CASSIGAERYNEQFF; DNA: TGTGCCAGTAGTATTGGAGCGGAGAGATACAATGAGCAGTTCTTC
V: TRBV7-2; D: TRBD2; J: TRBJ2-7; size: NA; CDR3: CASSLASSGRTISYEQYF; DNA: TGTGCCAGCAGCTTAGCGTCTAGCGGGAGGACAATCTCCTACGAGCAGTACTTC
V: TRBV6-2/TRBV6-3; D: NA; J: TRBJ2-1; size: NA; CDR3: CASSFLGGSYNEQFF; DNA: TGTGCCAGCAGTTTCCTAGGGGGCTCCTACAATGAGCAGTTCTTC
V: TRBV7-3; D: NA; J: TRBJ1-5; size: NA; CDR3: CASSARLPPYHGNQPQHF; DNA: TGTGCCAGCAGCGCTAGGCTGCCCCCTTATCATGGCAATCAGCCCCAGCATTTT
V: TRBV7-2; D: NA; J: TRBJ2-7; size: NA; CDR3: CASSSPLGEQYF; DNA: TGTGCCAGCAGCTCCCCCCTAGGCGAACAGTACTTC
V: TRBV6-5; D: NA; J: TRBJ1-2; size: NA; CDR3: CASTAASDSFYGYTF; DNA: TGTGCCAGCACTGCCGCCTCGGACAGCTTCTATGGCTACACCTTC
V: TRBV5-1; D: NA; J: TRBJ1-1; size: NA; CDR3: CASSFQGPSEAFF; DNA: TGCGCCAGCAGCTTCCAGGGTCCATCTGAAGCTTTCTTT
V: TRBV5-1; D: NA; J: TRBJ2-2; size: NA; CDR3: CASSPAGYDTGELFF; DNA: TGCGCCAGCAGCCCCGCGGGGTACGACACCGGGGAGCTGTTTTTT
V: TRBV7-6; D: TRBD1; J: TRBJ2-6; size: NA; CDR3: CASSQDRGTGANVLTF; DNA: TGTGCCAGCAGCCAGGACAGGGGGACTGGGGCCAACGTCCTGACTTTC
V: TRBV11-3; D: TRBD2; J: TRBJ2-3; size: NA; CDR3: CASSLGVAGSTDTQYF; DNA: TGTGCCAGCAGCTTAGGGGTAGCGGGGAGCACAGATACGCAGTATTTT
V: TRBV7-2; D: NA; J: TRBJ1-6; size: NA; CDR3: CASSLVGSPLHF; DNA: TGTGCCAGCAGCTTAGTCGGTTCACCCCTCCACTTT
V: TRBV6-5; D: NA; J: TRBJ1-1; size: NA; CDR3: CATTILTVNTEAFF; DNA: TGTGCCACCACCATCCTAACAGTGAACACTGAAGCTTTCTTT
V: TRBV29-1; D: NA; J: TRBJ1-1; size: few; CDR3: CSVVERTGEAFF; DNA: TGCAGCGTCGTTGAGAGAACAGGGGAAGCTTTCTTT
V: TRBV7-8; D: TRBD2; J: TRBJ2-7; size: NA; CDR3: CASSFSTSDEQYF; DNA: TGTGCCAGCAGCTTTTCTACTAGCGACGAGCAGTACTTC
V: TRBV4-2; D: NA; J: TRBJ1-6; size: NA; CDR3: CASSQLTGAPIRSPLHF; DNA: TGTGCCAGCAGCCAGTTAACAGGAGCTCCTATCCGCTCACCCCTCCACTTT
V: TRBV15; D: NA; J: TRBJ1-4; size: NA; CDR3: CATSRGQRNEKLFF; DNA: TGTGCCACCAGCAGAGGACAGCGAAATGAAAAACTGTTTTTT
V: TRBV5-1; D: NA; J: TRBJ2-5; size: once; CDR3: CASSLGGPQETQYF; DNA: TGCGCCAGCAGCTTGGGAGGTCCCCAAGAGACCCAGTACTTC
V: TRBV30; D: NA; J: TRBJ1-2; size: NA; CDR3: CAWSPSYGYTF; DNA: TGTGCCTGGAGTCCGTCCTATGGCTACACCTTC
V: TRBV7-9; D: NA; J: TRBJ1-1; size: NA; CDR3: CASSLRQNGGAFF; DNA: TGTGCCAGCAGCCTACGACAGAATGGAGGGGCTTTCTTT
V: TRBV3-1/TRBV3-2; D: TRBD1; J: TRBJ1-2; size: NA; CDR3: CASQGQGQGYTF; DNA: TGTGCCAGCCAGGGACAGGGCCAAGGCTACACCTTC
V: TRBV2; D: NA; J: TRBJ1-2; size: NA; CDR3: CASSGANGYTF; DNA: TGTGCCAGCAGTGGAGCCAATGGCTACACCTTC
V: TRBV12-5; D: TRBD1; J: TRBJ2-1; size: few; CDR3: CASGPGQGAVSGEQFF; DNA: TGTGCTAGTGGTCCGGGACAGGGGGCCGTTTCGGGTGAGCAGTTCTTC
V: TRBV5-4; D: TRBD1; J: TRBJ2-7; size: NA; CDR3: CASSPAGTGAYEQYF; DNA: TGTGCCAGCAGCCCCGCCGGGACAGGGGCGTACGAGCAGTACTTC
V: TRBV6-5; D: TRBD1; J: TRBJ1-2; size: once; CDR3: CASSRTGGSIYGYTF; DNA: TGTGCCAGCAGTAGAACAGGGGGGTCGATCTATGGCTACACCTTC
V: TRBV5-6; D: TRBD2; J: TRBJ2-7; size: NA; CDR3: CASSTWTSGSSYEQYF; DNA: TGTGCCAGCAGCACGTGGACTAGCGGGAGTTCCTACGAGCAGTACTTC
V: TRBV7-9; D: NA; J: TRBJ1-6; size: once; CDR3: CASSPSQGSSPLHF; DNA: TGTGCCAGCAGCCCGTCGCAGGGATCCTCACCCCTCCACTTT
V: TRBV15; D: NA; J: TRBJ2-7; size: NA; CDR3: CATSRDAGLYSYEQYF; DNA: TGTGCCACCAGCAGAGATGCAGGGCTCTACTCCTACGAGCAGTACTTC
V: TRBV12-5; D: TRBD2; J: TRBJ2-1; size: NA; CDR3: CASGTLAGGGEQFF; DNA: TGTGCTAGTGGAACCTTAGCGGGAGGGGGTGAGCAGTTCTTC
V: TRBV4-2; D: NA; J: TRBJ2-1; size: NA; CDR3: CASSQSPRGSYNEQFF; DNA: TGTGCCAGCAGCCAGAGCCCTAGGGGCTCCTACAATGAGCAGTTCTTC
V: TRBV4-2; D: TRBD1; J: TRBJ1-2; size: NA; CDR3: CASSQEYRDSYGYTF; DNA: TGTGCCAGCAGCCAAGAATACCGGGACAGTTATGGCTACACCTTC
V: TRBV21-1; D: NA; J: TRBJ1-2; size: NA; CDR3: CASSKGGPGRAKGYTF; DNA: TGTGCCAGCAGCAAAGGTGGGCCCGGCAGGGCTAAAGGCTACACCTTC
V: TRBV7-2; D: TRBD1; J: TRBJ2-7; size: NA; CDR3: CASSLGSTGGKQYF; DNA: TGTGCCAGCAGCTTAGGGTCGACAGGGGGGAAGCAGTACTTC
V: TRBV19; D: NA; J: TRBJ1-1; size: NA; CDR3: CASSIQRNTEAFF; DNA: TGTGCCAGTAGTATACAGCGGAACACTGAAGCTTTCTTT
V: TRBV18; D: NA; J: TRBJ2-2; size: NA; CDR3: CASSRTGIRLNTGELFF; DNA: TGTGCCAGCTCACGTACAGGGATCCGGCTGAACACCGGGGAGCTGTTTTTT
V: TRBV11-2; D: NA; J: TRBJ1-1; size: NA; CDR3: CASSLDPWGGEAFF; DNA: TGTGCCAGCAGCTTAGATCCTTGGGGAGGTGAAGCTTTCTTT
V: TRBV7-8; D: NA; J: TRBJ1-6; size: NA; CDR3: CASSAAPTGLNSPLHF; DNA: TGTGCCAGCAGCGCAGCCCCGACAGGCCTCAATTCACCCCTCCACTTT
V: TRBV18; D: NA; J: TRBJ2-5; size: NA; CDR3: CASAGIGETQYF; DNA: TGTGCCAGCGCCGGGATTGGGGAGACCCAGTACTTC